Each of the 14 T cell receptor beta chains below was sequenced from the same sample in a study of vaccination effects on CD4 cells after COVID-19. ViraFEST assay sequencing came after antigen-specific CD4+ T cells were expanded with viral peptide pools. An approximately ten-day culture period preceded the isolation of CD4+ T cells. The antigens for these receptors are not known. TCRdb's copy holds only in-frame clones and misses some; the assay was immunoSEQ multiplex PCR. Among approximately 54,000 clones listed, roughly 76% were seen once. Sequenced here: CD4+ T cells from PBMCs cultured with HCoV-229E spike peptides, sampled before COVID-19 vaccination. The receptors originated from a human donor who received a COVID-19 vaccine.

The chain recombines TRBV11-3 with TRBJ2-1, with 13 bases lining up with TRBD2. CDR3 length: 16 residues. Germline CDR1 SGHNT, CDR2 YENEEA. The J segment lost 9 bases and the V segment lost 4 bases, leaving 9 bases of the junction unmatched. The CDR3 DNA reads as TGTGCCAGCAGCTCCAGGACTAGCGGGGGAAATAGTGAGCAGTTCTTC. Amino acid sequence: CASSSRTSGGNSEQFF.

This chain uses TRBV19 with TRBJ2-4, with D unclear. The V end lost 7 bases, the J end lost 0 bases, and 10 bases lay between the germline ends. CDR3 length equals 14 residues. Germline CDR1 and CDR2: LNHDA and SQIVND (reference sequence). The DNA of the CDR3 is TGTGCCAGTACCACGATGGGAGCCAAAAACATTCAGTACTTC. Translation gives CASTTMGAKNIQYF.

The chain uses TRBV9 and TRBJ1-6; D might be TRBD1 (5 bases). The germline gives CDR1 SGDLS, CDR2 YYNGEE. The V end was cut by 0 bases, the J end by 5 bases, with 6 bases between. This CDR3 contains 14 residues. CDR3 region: CASSVGRDNSPLHF. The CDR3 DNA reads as TGTGCCAGCAGCGTAGGCAGGGATAATTCACCCCTCCACTTT. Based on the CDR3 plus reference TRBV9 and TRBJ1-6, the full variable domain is DSGVTQTPKHLITATGQRVTLRCSPRSGDLSVYWYQQSLDQGLQFLIQYYNGEERAKGNILERFSAQQFPDLHSELNLSSLELGDSALYFCASSVGRDNSPLHFGNGTRLTVT.

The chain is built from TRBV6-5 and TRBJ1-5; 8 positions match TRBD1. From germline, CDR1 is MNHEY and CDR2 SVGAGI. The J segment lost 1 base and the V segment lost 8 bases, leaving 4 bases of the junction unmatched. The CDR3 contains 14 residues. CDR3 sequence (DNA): TGTGCCAGCGGAAGACAGGGGAGCAATCAGCCCCAGCATTTT. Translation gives CASGRQGSNQPQHF.

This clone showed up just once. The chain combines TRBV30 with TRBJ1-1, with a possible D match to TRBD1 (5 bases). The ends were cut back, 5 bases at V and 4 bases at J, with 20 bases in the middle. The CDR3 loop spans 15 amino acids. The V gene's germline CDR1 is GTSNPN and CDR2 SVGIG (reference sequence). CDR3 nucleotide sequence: TGTGCCTGGGCCGTAAGAGGCGGGGGGGGCACTGAAGCTTTCTTT. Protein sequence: CAWAVRGGGGTEAFF.

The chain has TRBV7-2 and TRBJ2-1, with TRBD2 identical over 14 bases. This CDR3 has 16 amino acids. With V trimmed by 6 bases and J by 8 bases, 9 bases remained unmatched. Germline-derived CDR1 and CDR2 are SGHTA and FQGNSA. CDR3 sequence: CASRLFGTSGGYEQFF. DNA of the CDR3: TGTGCCAGCAGACTTTTTGGGACTAGCGGGGGATATGAGCAGTTCTTC.

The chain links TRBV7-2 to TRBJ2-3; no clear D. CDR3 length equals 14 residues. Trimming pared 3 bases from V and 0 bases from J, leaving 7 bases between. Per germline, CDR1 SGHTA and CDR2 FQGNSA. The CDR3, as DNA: TGTGCCAGCAGCTTTTCTAGTAGCACAGATACGCAGTATTTT. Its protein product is CASSFSSSTDTQYF.

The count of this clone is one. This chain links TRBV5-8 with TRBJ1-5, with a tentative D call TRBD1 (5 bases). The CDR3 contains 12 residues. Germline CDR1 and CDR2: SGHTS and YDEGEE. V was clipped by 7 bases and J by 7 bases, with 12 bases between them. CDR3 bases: TGTGCCAGCCTCAGGGAGTTCCAGCCCCAGCATTTT. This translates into CASLREFQPQHF.

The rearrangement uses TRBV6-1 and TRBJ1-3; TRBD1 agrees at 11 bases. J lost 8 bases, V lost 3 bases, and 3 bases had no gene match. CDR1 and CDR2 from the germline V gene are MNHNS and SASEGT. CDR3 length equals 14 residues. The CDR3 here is CASSDRDRGYTIYF. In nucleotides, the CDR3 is TGTGCCAGCAGTGACCGGGACAGGGGGTACACCATATATTTT.

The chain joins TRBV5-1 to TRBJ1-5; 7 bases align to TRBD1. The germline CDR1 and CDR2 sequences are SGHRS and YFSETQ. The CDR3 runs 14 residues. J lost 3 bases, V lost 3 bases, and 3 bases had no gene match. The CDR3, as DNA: TGCGCCAGCAGCTCTGGACAGGCCAATCAGCCCCAGCATTTT. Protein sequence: CASSSGQANQPQHF. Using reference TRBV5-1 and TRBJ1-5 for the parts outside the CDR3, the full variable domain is KAGVTQTPRYLIKTRGQQVTLSCSPISGHRSVSWYQQTPGQGLQFLFEYFSETQRNKGNFPGRFSGRQFSNSRSEMNVSTLELGDSALYLCASSSGQANQPQHFGDGTRLSIL.

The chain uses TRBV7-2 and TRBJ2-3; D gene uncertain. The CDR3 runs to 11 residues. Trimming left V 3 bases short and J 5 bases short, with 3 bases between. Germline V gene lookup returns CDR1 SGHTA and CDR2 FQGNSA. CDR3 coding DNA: TGTGCCAGCAGCTTCGTAGATACGCAGTATTTT. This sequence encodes CASSFVDTQYF.

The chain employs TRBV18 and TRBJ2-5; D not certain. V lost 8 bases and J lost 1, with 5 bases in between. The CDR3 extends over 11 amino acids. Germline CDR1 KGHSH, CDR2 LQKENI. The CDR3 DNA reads TGTGCCAGCGGGCTCCAAGAGACCCAGTACTTC. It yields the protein CASGLQETQYF. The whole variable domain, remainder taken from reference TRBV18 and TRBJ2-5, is NAGVMQNPRHLVRRRGQEARLRCSPMKGHSHVYWYRQLPEEGLKFMVYLQKENIIDESGMPKERFSAEFPKEGPSILRIQQVVRGDSAAYFCASGLQETQYFGPGTRLLVL.

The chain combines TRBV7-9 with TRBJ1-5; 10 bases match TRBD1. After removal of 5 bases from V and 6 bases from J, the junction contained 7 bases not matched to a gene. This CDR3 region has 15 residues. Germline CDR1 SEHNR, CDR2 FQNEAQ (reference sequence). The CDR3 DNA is TGTGCCAGCAGCCCGACAGGGGGCGCAGGTCAGCCCCAGCATTTT. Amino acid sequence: CASSPTGGAGQPQHF.

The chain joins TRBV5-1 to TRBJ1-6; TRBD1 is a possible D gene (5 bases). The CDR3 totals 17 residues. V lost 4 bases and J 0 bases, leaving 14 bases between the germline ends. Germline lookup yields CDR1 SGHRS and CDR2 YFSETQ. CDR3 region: CASSVGQASSYNSPLHF. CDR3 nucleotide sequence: TGCGCCAGCAGCGTGGGGCAGGCGAGCTCCTATAATTCACCCCTCCACTTT. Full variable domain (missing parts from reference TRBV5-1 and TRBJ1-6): KAGVTQTPRYLIKTRGQQVTLSCSPISGHRSVSWYQQTPGQGLQFLFEYFSETQRNKGNFPGRFSGRQFSNSRSEMNVSTLELGDSALYLCASSVGQASSYNSPLHFGNGTRLTVT.